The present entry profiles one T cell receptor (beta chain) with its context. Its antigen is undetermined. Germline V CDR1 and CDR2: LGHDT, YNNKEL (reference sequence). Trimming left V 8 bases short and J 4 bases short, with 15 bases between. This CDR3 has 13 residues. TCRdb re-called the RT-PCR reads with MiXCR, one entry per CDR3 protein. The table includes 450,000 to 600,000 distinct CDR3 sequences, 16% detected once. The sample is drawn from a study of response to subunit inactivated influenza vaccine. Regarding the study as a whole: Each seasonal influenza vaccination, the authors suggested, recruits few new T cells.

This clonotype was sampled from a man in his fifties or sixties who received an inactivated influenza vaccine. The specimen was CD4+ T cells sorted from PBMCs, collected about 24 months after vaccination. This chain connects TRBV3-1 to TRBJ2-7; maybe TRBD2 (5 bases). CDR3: CASGLPGSYEQYF. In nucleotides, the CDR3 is TGTGCCAGCGGCTTACCGGGATCTTACGAGCAGTACTTC.